This T cell receptor (beta chain) was documented in a study of T cells in Graves' hyperthyroidism and ophthalmopathy. Using RNA transcripts as the source, TCR beta CDR3 regions were amplified. A set of HTBI primers served as the primers for a first-round RT-PCR of the TCR CDR3. From the multiplex PCR reads, TCRdb called clonotypes with MiXCR, one entry per CDR3 protein. Found here are about 610,000 distinct CDR3 sequences, around 42% of them singletons; the top ten hold approximately 8.4%. Per germline, CDR1 KGHDR and CDR2 SFDVKD. The CDR3 spans 15 residues. The V segment lost 3 bases and the J segment 5 bases; nucleotides outside the gene matches: 8. Findings and limits, study-wide: Most thyroid-expanded clonotypes above 0.001 were also found in blood.

With regard to this clonotype: What it binds is unknown.

Investigators excluded patients with uncontrolled infection, other autoimmune disease, pregnancy or lactation. Input material: peripheral blood or thyroid tissue (not recorded which). The gene calls are TRBV24-1 and TRBJ1-2, with 7 bases fitting TRBD1. The TCR sequence derives from a woman younger than 35 with Graves' hyperthyroidism. The CDR3 DNA reads TGTGCCACCAGTGATACAGGGGTCTTCGGTTATGGCTACACCTTC. Translating it yields CATSDTGVFGYGYTF.